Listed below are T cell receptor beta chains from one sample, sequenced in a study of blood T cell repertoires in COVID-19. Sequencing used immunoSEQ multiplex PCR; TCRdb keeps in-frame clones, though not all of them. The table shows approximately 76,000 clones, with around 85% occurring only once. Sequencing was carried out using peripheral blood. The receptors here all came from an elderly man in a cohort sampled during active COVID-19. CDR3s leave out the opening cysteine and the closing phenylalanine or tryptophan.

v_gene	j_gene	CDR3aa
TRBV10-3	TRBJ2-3	AIRGGQGRTDTQY
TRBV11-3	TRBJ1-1	ASSFSGTEAF
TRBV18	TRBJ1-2	ASSPSGGYNYGYT
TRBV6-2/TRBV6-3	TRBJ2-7	ASSLGLTGRYEQY
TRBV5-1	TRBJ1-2	ASSLERDYGYT
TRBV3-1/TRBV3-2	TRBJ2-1	ASSPGAGGYNEQF
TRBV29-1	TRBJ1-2	SVEYRRGYGYT
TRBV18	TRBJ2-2	ASSWQGPRTGELF
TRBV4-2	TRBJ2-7	ASSQPPTGGTSYEQY
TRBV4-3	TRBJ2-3	ASSQDFGQADTQY
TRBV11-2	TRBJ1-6	ASRRGQASSYNSPLH
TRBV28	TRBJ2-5	ASSSPTGLGETQY
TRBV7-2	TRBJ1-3	ASSLRSTRGNTIY
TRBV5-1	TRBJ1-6	ASSLATGSYNSPLH
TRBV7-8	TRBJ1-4	ASSPRGRSATNEKLF
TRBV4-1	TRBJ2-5	ASSFSGDLQETQY
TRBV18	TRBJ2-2	ASSLQNTGELF
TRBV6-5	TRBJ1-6	ASSTRDRRNSPLH
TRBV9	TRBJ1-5	ASSVDGLSNQPQH
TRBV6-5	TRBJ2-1	ASTDRGRGDEQF
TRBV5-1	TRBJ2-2	ASRRTGGNTGELF
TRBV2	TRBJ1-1	AGLDKPYHTEAF
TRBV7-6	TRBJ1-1	ASSLAWKGTEAF
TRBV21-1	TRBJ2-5	ASSKSRPTVAGAKGETQY
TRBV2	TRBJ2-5	ASSVELGQGETQY
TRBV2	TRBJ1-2	ASSRTGAGYT
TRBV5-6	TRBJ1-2	ASSLQVDYGYT
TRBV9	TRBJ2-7	ASSVGWSGGLQGEQY
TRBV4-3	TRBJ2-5	ASSRAGGGLQETQY
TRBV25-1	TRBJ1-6	ASSDLWTGVNSPLH
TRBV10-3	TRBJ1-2	AISDRGQGNGYT
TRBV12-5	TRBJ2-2	ASGEADKPNTGELF
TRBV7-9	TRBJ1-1	ASSLRENKGAEAF
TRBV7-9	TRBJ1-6	ASSLAQTLYNSPLH
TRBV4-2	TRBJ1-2	ASSHGGTSNYGYT
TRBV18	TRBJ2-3	ASSPGLAGGRADTQY
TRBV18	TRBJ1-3	ASSPLQPDSGNTIY
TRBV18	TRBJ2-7	ASSPSQSSDEQY
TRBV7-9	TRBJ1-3	ASSSRTGDGGNTIY
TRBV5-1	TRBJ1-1	ASTGPGTNTEAF
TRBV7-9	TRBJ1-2	ASSRPGTGGDGYT
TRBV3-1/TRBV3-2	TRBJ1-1	ASSQVLNQLTEAF
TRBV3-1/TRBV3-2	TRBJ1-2	ASSQSGGRVYT
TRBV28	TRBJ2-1	ASRSYRDRLYNEQF